A single sample gave rise to the 9 T cell receptor beta chains below, sequenced in a study of OX40 agonist ivuxolimab in advanced cancers. Repertoires were generated with immunoSEQ multiplex PCR, while TCRdb's copy carries only in-frame clones and drops some. This sample yields some 81,000 clones, of which over 75% are seen a single time; 6.2% belongs to the top ten. The source was CD4+ or CD8+ T cells sorted from blood, collected in a trial of the OX40 agonist ivuxolimab. Receptors originate from an adult with an advanced solid tumor such as melanoma, head and neck, liver or kidney cancer.

The J gene is TRBJ2-1, the V gene TRBV6-5; D possibly corresponds to TRBD2 (6 bases). Trimming pared 2 bases from V and 12 bases from J, leaving 17 bases between. The germline V gene encodes CDR1 MNHEY and CDR2 SVGAGI. This CDR3 is 14 amino acids long. The chain's CDR3 is CASSYAPRGGGQFF. In DNA form, the CDR3 reads TGTGCCAGCAGTTACGCCCCTCGGGGAGGCGGGCAGTTCTTC.

The rearrangement uses TRBV28 and TRBJ1-1; TRBD1 matches at 7 bases. Germline assignment: CDR1 MDHEN and CDR2 SYDVKM. This CDR3 comprises 17 residues. Losses at the gene ends were 6 bases for V and 3 bases for J; bases not matched to a gene: 16. The CDR3, as DNA: TGTGCCAGCAGCCGACCTTCCAGGGGGAGCTGGGACACTGAAGCTTTCTTT. It encodes CASSRPSRGSWDTEAFF. Together with reference TRBV28 and TRBJ1-1, the CDR3 gives the full variable domain: DVKVTQSSRYLVKRTGEKVFLECVQDMDHENMFWYRQDPGLGLRLIYFSYDVKMKEKGDIPEGYSVSREKKERFSLILESASTNQTSMYLCASSRPSRGSWDTEAFFGQGTRLTVV.

The J gene is TRBJ2-3, the V gene TRBV28; tentatively, D is TRBD1 or TRBD2 (5 bases each). V lost 8 bases to trimming and J lost 4 bases, with 10 bases between them. Germline values: CDR1 MDHEN, CDR2 SYDVKM. CDR3 length: 12 residues. The CDR3, as DNA: TGTGCCAGCCTCGGGGCAGCAGATACGCAGTATTTT. It specifies CASLGAADTQYF.

The chain couples TRBV27 to TRBJ1-1, with TRBD1 matching 8 bases. Germline-derived CDR1 and CDR2 are MNHEY and SMNVEV (reference sequence). This CDR3 comprises 14 residues. V was clipped by 6 bases and J by 1 base; unmatched bases: 4. The CDR3, as DNA: TGTGCCAGCAGACAACAGGGGGGGAACACTGAAGCTTTCTTT. Translated: CASRQQGGNTEAFF.

The V call is TRBV5-6, the J call TRBJ2-1; TRBD1 aligns across 7 bases. This CDR3 is built from 13 residues. Per germline, CDR1 SGHDT and CDR2 YYEEEE. Losses at the gene ends were 3 bases for V and 16 bases for J; bases not matched to a gene: 13. The CDR3 sequence: CASSSRRVGGGFF. The CDR3 coding sequence is TGTGCCAGCAGCTCCCGCCGTGTAGGGGGCGGATTCTTC.

This rearrangement joins TRBV10-3 to TRBJ1-1; no definite D call. The CDR3 has 11 amino acids. Trimming removed 6 bases at V and 1 base at J, with 3 bases between. Germline V gives CDR1 ENHRY, CDR2 SYGVKD. The DNA for the CDR3 is TGTGCCATCAGACAGAACACTGAAGCTTTCTTT. Translating it yields CAIRQNTEAFF.

The rearrangement joins TRBV4-2 to TRBJ2-2, with 10 bases fitting TRBD1. This CDR3 has 18 amino acids. The trim removed 0 bases at V and 4 bases at J, leaving 8 bases unmatched. The germline gives CDR1 LGHNA, CDR2 YNFKEQ. CDR3 loop: CASSQDPQGQGGTGELFF. The DNA of the CDR3 is TGTGCCAGCAGCCAAGACCCGCAAGGACAGGGGGGCACCGGGGAGCTGTTTTTT.

As DNA, the CDR3 is TGCGCCAGCAGCTTGGAGGGACAGAAATATGGCTACACCTTC. Encoded protein: CASSLEGQKYGYTF. The V gene is TRBV5-1, the J gene TRBJ1-2; 7 positions match TRBD1. The CDR3 has 14 amino acids. The trim removed 0 bases at V and 5 bases at J, leaving 4 bases unmatched. In germline, CDR1 is SGHRS, CDR2 YFSETQ.

CDR3 DNA: TGTGCCAGCAGCTCATGGTATGGCTACACCTTC. This encodes CASSSWYGYTF. This rearrangement joins TRBV7-2 to TRBJ1-2; no clear D. The CDR3 is 11 residues long. Trimming stripped 4 bases from V and 5 bases from J, with 5 bases between. Germline CDR1 and CDR2: SGHTA and FQGNSA.